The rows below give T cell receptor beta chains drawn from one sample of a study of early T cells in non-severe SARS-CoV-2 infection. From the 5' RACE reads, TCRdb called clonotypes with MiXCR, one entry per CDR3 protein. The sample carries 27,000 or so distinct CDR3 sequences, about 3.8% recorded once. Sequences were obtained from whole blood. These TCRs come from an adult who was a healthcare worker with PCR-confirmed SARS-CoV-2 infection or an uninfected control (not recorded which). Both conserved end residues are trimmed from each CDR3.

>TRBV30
AWGAEGKNIQY
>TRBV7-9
ASSPQGAGNTIY
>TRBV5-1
ASKASGVDTQY
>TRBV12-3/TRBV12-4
ASSWAPDTQY
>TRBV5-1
ASSLDVGQETQY
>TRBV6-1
ASSSRLDNEQF
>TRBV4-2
ASSQDTTGGTGELF
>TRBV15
ATSGWTGTNGYT
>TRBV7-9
ASSFGQGDGETQY
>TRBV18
ASSPDRRAF
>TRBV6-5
ASSYFRARGQQSGGYGYT
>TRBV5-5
ASSLWDRVSDTQY
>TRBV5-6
ASNDRGEQY
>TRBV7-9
ASSSRVRAGWGEQF
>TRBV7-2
ASRDRTGGYEQY
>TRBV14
ASSRTGQPAETQY
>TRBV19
ASTDMASTDTQY
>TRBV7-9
ASSLARGQGAYEQY
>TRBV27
ASSFFNSPLH
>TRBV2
ASRPSLDYNSPLH
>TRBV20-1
SARDGTTEPFASNQPQH
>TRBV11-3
ASSFGAGRDEQY
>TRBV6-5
ASSRSLANTGELF
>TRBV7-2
ASSFGTVSGNTIY
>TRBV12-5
ASGTGLAVTYNEQF
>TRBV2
ASLLDRVNGYT
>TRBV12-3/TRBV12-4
ASSLSVLAGGETQY
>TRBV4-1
ASSQEFVGGVYGYT
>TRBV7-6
ASSFNPTSSYEQY